The T cell receptor beta chain under discussion was sequenced for a study of cytomegalovirus exposure and HLA in healthy donors. Study-level findings and limits: Other equally common chains were less clonally expanded than HLA-associated TCR beta chains, a later analysis showed. Among TCR beta chains, those listed as cytomegalovirus-associated numbered about 150.

Worth noting for this clone: The antigen remains undetermined.

V lost 6 bases and J 5 bases, leaving 14 bases between the germline ends. The CDR3 loop spans 14 amino acids. CDR1 is MNHEY and CDR2 is SMNVEV in the germline V gene (reference sequence). Vbeta (60) and Jbeta (13) primers were used in the PCR. Measured with immunoSEQ multiplex PCR; TCRdb has only the in-frame clones, and not every one. The repertoire consists of under 150,000 clones, with over 70% occurring once and the leading ten covering 4.2%. This clonotype was obtained from a woman in her thirties or forties in good health and CMV-seropositive. This chain joins TRBV27 and TRBJ1-5; D is uncertain. The sample taken for sequencing was PBMCs. The CDR3 sequence is CASSPRRTDQPQHF. DNA of the CDR3: TGTGCCAGCAGCCCTCGGAGAACTGATCAGCCCCAGCATTTT.